This T cell receptor beta chain was profiled in a study of blood T cell repertoires in COVID-19 (dated by TCRdb to 2020 to 2022). Study-wide context: Collaborator samples came from the United States, Italy and Spain and covered acute and convalescent phases of COVID-19. The material from the prospective study consisted of cDNA or gDNA derived from T cells, B-cell-depleted T cells, or PBMCs. The dataset comprised deeply sampled blood TCRbeta repertoires from subjects exposed to, actively infected with, or recovered from COVID-19. The samples were drawn from the first 160 participants of the ongoing ImmuneRACE study and from 1,254 subjects provided by 6 global collaborators. HLA class I and class II types, where available, came from metadata supplied by the sample provider rather than from assay-based typing. Sample metadata almost always included a de-identified subject ID, COVID-19 status, age in years and sex. The repertoires were released in a freely available public database intended as a resource for research on the immune response to SARS-CoV-2. Study-wide conclusions, independent of this receptor: How much clinical and demographic metadata was included differed by source and by participant, and the metadata was provided uncurated.

The immunoSEQ Assay, a bias-controlled multiplex PCR, was used to amplify TCRbeta CDR3 regions from genomic DNA. On the study's bioinformatics: Nucleated cell counts per sample were estimated from amplification of reference gene primers within the assay. Sequence reads were collapsed and filtered to measure the absolute abundance of every unique TCRbeta CDR3 rearrangement. Productive Simpson clonality was computed per sample as the square root of Simpson's diversity index over productive rearrangements. TCRdb limited this immuneACCESS table to in-frame rearrangements with V and J called. A share of clones is missing; checked studies link under half to unresolved V genes, and the rest is unexplained. V and J calls and clone size follow that table, whereas D and trimming were derived from the DNA. This sample has 350,000 to 450,000 clones in its table, and over 75% of those were observed once. The leading ten clones occupy about 2.3% of the sample.

One collaborating source in Seattle enrolled patients while the patients were actively infected and followed the patients over time throughout the course of disease. Each collaborating institution followed its own protocols to collect whole blood in K2EDTA tubes. For TCRbeta analysis, collaborators shipped samples in one of three forms: frozen whole blood, isolated PBMCs, or DNA extracted from either of those sample types. As for this clone: Its antigen remains unidentified. No base qualities exist here, and no much larger clone lies one base off it.

Trimming takes 5 bases off V and 4 bases off J; junction bases not matched to a gene: 8. The CDR3 runs 16 residues from the cysteine to the phenylalanine. Just the 48-base CDR3 DNA is kept, in frame starting at base 1. CDR1 and CDR2 were assigned from the germline V gene as MGHRA and YSYEKL. Sequenced material: peripheral blood. This TCR was recovered from a woman aged 60-75 years with COVID-19, enrolled during active disease. The chain employs TRBV4-1 and TRBJ1-4, with TRBD1 identical over 9 junction bases. The CDR3 corresponds to CASSYNYRGRNEKLFF. The nucleotides are TGCGCCAGCAGCTACAACTACAGGGGGCGTAATGAAAAACTGTTTTTT.